The 15 T cell receptor beta chains given below trace back to one sample, sequenced in a study of cytomegalovirus exposure and HLA in healthy donors. The PCR had 60 Vbeta and 13 Jbeta primers. Assay: immunoSEQ multiplex PCR; the TCRdb copy retains only in-frame clones and omits some. The sample holds roughly 260,000 clones, roughly 81% seen once. Source material: PBMCs. The receptor source for this set is a woman aged 40 to 50 in good health and CMV-seropositive.

The chain joins TRBV18 to TRBJ2-1; 13 bases agree with TRBD2. CDR3 length equals 15 residues. Per germline, CDR1 KGHSH and CDR2 LQKENI. The junction had 3 bases not matched to a gene; V was cut back by 3 bases and J by 7 bases. CDR3 nucleotides: TGTGCCAGCTCACCCCGGACTAGCGGGAGTAATGAGCAGTTCTTC. This gives the protein CASSPRTSGSNEQFF.

V and J are TRBV6-6 and TRBJ1-4; perhaps TRBD1 as D (6 bases). The ends were cut back, 3 bases at V and 3 bases at J, with 11 bases in the middle. Looked up from germline, CDR1 is MNHNY and CDR2 is SVGAGI (reference sequence). There are 15 residues in the CDR3. The DNA for the CDR3 is TGTGCCAGCAGTTATTCAGGGGTATCTAATGAAAAACTGTTTTTT. It translates to CASSYSGVSNEKLFF.

This chain joins TRBV4-3 and TRBJ2-7; the match to TRBD2 covers 7 bases. This CDR3 comprises 18 residues. Germline assignment: CDR1 LGHNA and CDR2 YSLEER. V lost 3 bases and J lost 4; bases outside the gene matches: 18. CDR3 bases: TGCGCCAGCAGCCAGGGTGCCACTGGGAGGGGAGGTCGGTACGAGCAGTACTTC. Its protein is CASSQGATGRGGRYEQYF.

This rearrangement joins TRBV6-6 to TRBJ2-4; TRBD1 matches 8 bases. The CDR3 sequence is 16 residues long. V lost 5 bases, J lost 1 base, and 7 bases stayed unmatched. In germline, CDR1 is MNHNY, CDR2 SVGAGI (reference sequence). CDR3 protein: CASSPTGGTAKNIQYF. The CDR3 coding sequence is TGTGCCAGCAGTCCTACAGGGGGTACGGCCAAAAACATTCAGTACTTC.

The chain is built from TRBV10-3 and TRBJ2-2, with D possibly TRBD1 on 6 matching bases. V was shortened by 6 bases and J by 0 bases, with 11 bases between the two germline ends. Germline V gives CDR1 ENHRY, CDR2 SYGVKD. This CDR3 has 15 amino acids. The chain's CDR3 is CAIRHTGTNTGELFF. The DNA for the CDR3 is TGTGCCATCAGGCACACAGGGACGAACACCGGGGAGCTGTTTTTT.

This clone showed up just once. The rearrangement joins TRBV5-1 to TRBJ2-7, with 10 bases identical to TRBD2. V shed 4 bases and J 2 bases; nucleotides not matched to a gene: 6. This CDR3 has 15 residues. The germline V gene has CDR1 SGHRS and CDR2 YFSETQ. The CDR3 sequence is CASSVSGRVTYEQYF. The CDR3 nucleotides are TGCGCCAGCAGCGTGAGCGGGAGGGTAACCTACGAGCAGTACTTC.

This chain uses TRBV5-8 with TRBJ2-3; 9 positions match TRBD2. J gave up 2 bases and V 4 bases, and 20 bases lay outside the gene matches. The CDR3 sequence is 20 residues long. CDR1 SGHTS and CDR2 YDEGEE come from the germline V gene. For the CDR3, the DNA is TGTGCCAGCAGCCATCCCCGTTGGGGACTAGCCCTCCAATCCACAGATACGCAGTATTTT. As protein: CASSHPRWGLALQSTDTQYF.

A note on this clone: This CDR3 is also generated by other DNA sequences in the sample. The rearrangement joins TRBV7-2 to TRBJ2-3; 9 nucleotides align to TRBD1. With 5 bases clipped from V and 3 bases from J, the junction kept 3 bases outside the gene matches. Germline V lookup: CDR1 SGHTA, CDR2 FQGNSA. The CDR3 covers 14 residues. CDR3 coding DNA: TGTGCCAGCAGCCTGGGACAGGGTACAGATACGCAGTATTTT. Encoded protein: CASSLGQGTDTQYF.

The rearrangement links TRBV7-9 to TRBJ1-5; 11 bases fit TRBD1. Germline V gene data show CDR1 as SEHNR and CDR2 as FQNEAQ (reference sequence). Losses at the gene ends were 4 bases for V and 3 bases for J; bases not matched to a gene: 5. The CDR3 loop spans 16 amino acids. CDR3: CASSWGTGGNNQPQHF. In DNA form, the CDR3 reads TGTGCCAGCAGCTGGGGGACAGGGGGAAACAATCAGCCCCAGCATTTT.

The chain links TRBV13 to TRBJ2-1; 7 positions match TRBD2. Germline CDR1 and CDR2: PRHDT and FYEKMQ (reference sequence). This CDR3 region has 15 residues. Trimming cost V 0 bases and J 10 bases; bases outside gene matches: 9. The CDR3 bases are TGTGCCAGCAGCTTAGGCCTCCTGGGGACTAAGGAGCAGTTCTTC. Translating gives CASSLGLLGTKEQFF.

The chain recombines TRBV9 with TRBJ2-5, with 14 bases fitting TRBD2. This CDR3 is built from 16 residues. Trimming removed 0 bases from V and 5 bases from J; junction bases left unmatched: 3. The germline gives CDR1 SGDLS, CDR2 YYNGEE. CDR3 protein: CASSVGLAGGAETQYF. CDR3 nucleotide sequence: TGTGCCAGCAGCGTAGGACTAGCGGGAGGGGCGGAGACCCAGTACTTC. Drawing the rest from reference TRBV9 and TRBJ2-5, the complete variable domain is DSGVTQTPKHLITATGQRVTLRCSPRSGDLSVYWYQQSLDQGLQFLIQYYNGEERAKGNILERFSAQQFPDLHSELNLSSLELGDSALYFCASSVGLAGGAETQYFGPGTRLLVL.

The V call is TRBV18, the J call TRBJ2-7; D perhaps matches TRBD2 (6 bases). V lost 3 bases and J 1 base, leaving 13 bases between the germline ends. CDR1 is KGHSH and CDR2 is LQKENI in the germline V gene. The CDR3 runs to 15 residues. For the CDR3, the DNA is TGTGCCAGCTCACCCACGTCCGGGGGTTCCTACGAGCAGTACTTC. Its translation is CASSPTSGGSYEQYF.

V is TRBV7-3 and J is TRBJ1-2; D ambiguous. Germline loops: CDR1 SGHTA, CDR2 FQGTGA. The germline V and J ends were trimmed by 6 bases and 1 base, with 9 bases remaining between them. The CDR3 is 13 residues long. CDR3 in amino acids: CASSLEGNYGYTF. CDR3 bases: TGTGCCAGCAGTCTGGAGGGTAACTATGGCTACACCTTC.

The chain joins TRBV30 to TRBJ1-4, with D hard to call. V shed 0 bases and J shed 1 base, with 9 bases lying between them. The CDR3 has 15 residues. CDR1 is GTSNPN, CDR2 SVGIG, per germline (reference sequence). CDR3 nucleotide sequence: TGTGCCTGGAGTGTCTCGACGGGAACTAATGAAAAACTGTTTTTT. Protein sequence: CAWSVSTGTNEKLFF.

The CDR3 sequence is CASSSPGQGSDTQYF. The CDR3 DNA is TGTGCCAGCAGCTCACCGGGACAGGGTTCAGATACGCAGTATTTT. The V call is TRBV28, the J call TRBJ2-3; TRBD1 matches 9 bases. J gave up 4 bases and V 6 bases, and 8 bases lay outside the gene matches. Looked up from germline, CDR1 is MDHEN and CDR2 is SYDVKM. The CDR3 is 15 residues long. The whole variable domain, remainder taken from reference TRBV28 and TRBJ2-3, is DVKVTQSSRYLVKRTGEKVFLECVQDMDHENMFWYRQDPGLGLRLIYFSYDVKMKEKGDIPEGYSVSREKKERFSLILESASTNQTSMYLCASSSPGQGSDTQYFGPGTRLTVL.